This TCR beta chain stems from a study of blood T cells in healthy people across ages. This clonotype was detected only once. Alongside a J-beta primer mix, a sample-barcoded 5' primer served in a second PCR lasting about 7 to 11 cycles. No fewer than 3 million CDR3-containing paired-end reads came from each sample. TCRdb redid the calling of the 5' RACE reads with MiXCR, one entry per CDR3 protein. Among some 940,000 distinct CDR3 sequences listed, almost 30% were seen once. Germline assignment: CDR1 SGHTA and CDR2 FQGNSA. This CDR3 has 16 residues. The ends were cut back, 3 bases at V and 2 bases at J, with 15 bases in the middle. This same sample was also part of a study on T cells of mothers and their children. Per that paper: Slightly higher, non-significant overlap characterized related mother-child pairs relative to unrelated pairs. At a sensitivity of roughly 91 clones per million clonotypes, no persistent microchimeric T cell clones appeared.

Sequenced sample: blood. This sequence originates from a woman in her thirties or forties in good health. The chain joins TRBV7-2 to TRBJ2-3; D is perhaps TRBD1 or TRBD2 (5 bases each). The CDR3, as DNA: TGTGCCAGCAGCTTCGGCCGGGGCCGAGTCACAGATACGCAGTATTTT. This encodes CASSFGRGRVTDTQYF.